This T cell receptor (beta chain) is from a study of T cells after yellow fever vaccination (dated by TCRdb to the late 2010s). For context, the study as a whole: Libraries from fractions with low cell numbers were prepared with the SMART-Seq v4 Ultra Low Input RNA kit. Two healthy male donors, one aged 18 to 29 and one aged 30 to 40 years, were included in the cohort. Bulk TCR alpha and beta repertoires were sequenced longitudinally to track T-cell clones before and after primary and booster YFV17D yellow fever vaccination. Blood was drawn at multiple timepoints before and after primary and secondary immunization, with bulk PBMC replicates and cell subsets isolated. Overall study results and their limits: The secondary T-cell response was weaker than the primary response but faster, peaking on day 5 instead of day 15. Computational filtering was needed because FACS-sorted repertoires could contain abundant contaminating clonotypes from the bulk population. After the booster, most of the clones that had expanded following primary vaccination were detected again (roughly 97% of CD4 and roughly nine tenths of CD8), which suggests that memory was broadly maintained. Because only a couple of donors were included in the study, the extent to which the findings can be generalized is limited. A small fraction of clonotypes appeared in both the CD4 and CD8 compartments, likely as a result of convergent recombination.

This specimen's treatment or condition label, interpreted: live attenuated yellow fever vaccine strain. Two biological replicates of bulk PBMCs were collected at each blood-draw timepoint. PBMCs were isolated from peripheral blood using a standard Ficoll-Paque protocol. RNA was extracted with TriZol from bulk PBMCs, CD4 and CD8 fractions, and dextramer-positive and dextramer-negative fractions. Looking up the germline V gene (reference sequence) yields CDR1 DFQATT and CDR2 SNEGSKA. Counted from cysteine to phenylalanine, this CDR3 has 15 amino acids. Left in the record is the CDR3 DNA by itself, 45 bases read in frame from the first base. From V the trimming removes 6 bases and from J it removes 10 bases, while the gene matches leave 14 bases of the junction unaccounted for. In this sample, this clonotype turned up a few times. The antigen it recognizes is unknown. No much larger clone exists at a distance of one base, and base qualities are not known.

TCR cDNA was made using 5'RACE template switching, a step that added a universal primer site and unique molecular identifiers. cDNA synthesis was primed from both the TCR alpha and TCR beta constant segments. Library amplification used two PCR steps, and the second PCR step added sample barcodes and sequencing adapters. Libraries were sequenced on Illumina HiSeq 2500 (2x100 bp) or NovaSeq (2x150 bp). The study's processing was this. Reads were demultiplexed and collapsed into UMI consensus sequences with MIGEC, and V(D)J alignment was performed with MiXCR. Vaccine-responding clonotypes were defined with edgeR using replicate PBMC samples, requiring FDR below 0.01 and a log2 fold change above 5 up to day 15. Each bulk clonotype was labeled CD4 or CD8 based on which sequenced repertoire, CD4 or CD8, contained the clonotype at higher abundance. The public reads were reprocessed in TCRdb via fastp at Q25 and MiXCR, keeping in-frame beta chains. Identical CDR3 proteins give one entry, which carries the most common genes and DNA. Here the V and J calls rest on TCRdb's processing, not on the authors' analysis. This sample lists a few hundred thousand distinct CDR3 sequences; 17% were detected once. The ten largest clones capture roughly 17% of the sample.

The input for sequencing was PBMCs, taken 5 days after the first yellow fever vaccination. This receptor was taken from a man aged 18 to 29 who received the YFV17D yellow fever vaccine. The rearrangement joined TRBV20-1 to TRBJ1-6; 8 junctional bases match TRBD1. The DNA sequence is given as TGCAGTGCCCGGACCTTACAGGGGGAGGGCTCACCCCTCCACTTT. Its protein reads: CSARTLQGEGSPLHF.